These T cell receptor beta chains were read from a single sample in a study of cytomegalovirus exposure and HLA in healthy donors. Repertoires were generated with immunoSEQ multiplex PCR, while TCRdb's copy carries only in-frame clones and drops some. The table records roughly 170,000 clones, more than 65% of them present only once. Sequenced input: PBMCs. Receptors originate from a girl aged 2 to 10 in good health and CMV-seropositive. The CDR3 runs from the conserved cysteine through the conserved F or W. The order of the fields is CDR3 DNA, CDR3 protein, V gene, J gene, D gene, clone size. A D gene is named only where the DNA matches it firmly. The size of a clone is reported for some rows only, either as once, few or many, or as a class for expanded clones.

DNA: TGTGCCAGCAGCCGCAGCGGGGGAGTTCACAATGAGCAGTTCTTC
CDR3: CASSRSGGVHNEQFF
V: TRBV27
J: TRBJ2-1
D: TRBD2
size: .

DNA: TGTGCCACCAGCAGAGGCAATAAACAGGGGGGGTCAGCTTTCTTT
CDR3: CATSRGNKQGGSAFF
V: TRBV15
J: TRBJ1-1
D: TRBD1
size: once

DNA: TGTGCCAGCGGCGGTAGGGGGTACACTGAAGCTTTCTTT
CDR3: CASGGRGYTEAFF
V: TRBV28
J: TRBJ1-1
D: .
size: .

DNA: TGTGCCAGTAGTCCCCCGGGACAGCTATCGACAGATACGCAGTATTTT
CDR3: CASSPPGQLSTDTQYF
V: TRBV19
J: TRBJ2-3
D: TRBD1
size: .

DNA: TGTGCCAGCAGCTCCACCGCGACAGGGATCCATGAGCAGTTCTTC
CDR3: CASSSTATGIHEQFF
V: TRBV7-2
J: TRBJ2-1
D: TRBD1
size: .

DNA: TGTGCCAGCAGTTACGGAGCCGGAGCCTACGAGCAGTACTTC
CDR3: CASSYGAGAYEQYF
V: TRBV27
J: TRBJ2-7
D: .
size: .

DNA: TGTGCCTGGAACGGGGGGGTAGACAATCAGCCCCAGCATTTT
CDR3: CAWNGGVDNQPQHF
V: TRBV30
J: TRBJ1-5
D: .
size: .

DNA: TGTGCCAGCAGTTCCCTCAGGGAAGGCTACACCTTC
CDR3: CASSSLREGYTF
V: TRBV6-5
J: TRBJ1-2
D: .
size: .

DNA: TGCAGTGCTGGGGGGGGGACCCAGTACTTC
CDR3: CSAGGGTQYF
V: TRBV20-1
J: TRBJ2-5
D: TRBD2
size: .

DNA: TGTGCCAGCAGCTTCTCGACAGAAACTCCCCAGCAGTACTTC
CDR3: CASSFSTETPQQYF
V: TRBV7-9
J: TRBJ2-7
D: .
size: .

DNA: TGTGCCAGCAGTCCCCGGGGCTCCTACGAGCAGTACTTC
CDR3: CASSPRGSYEQYF
V: TRBV27
J: TRBJ2-7
D: .
size: .

DNA: TGCAGCGTTGAACACCCCCCGGGGAGCGGGGAGCTGTTTTTT
CDR3: CSVEHPPGSGELFF
V: TRBV29-1
J: TRBJ2-2
D: .
size: .

DNA: TGTGCCAGCAGCTTAGGTTCGGTGATTGGAAACACCATATATTTT
CDR3: CASSLGSVIGNTIYF
V: TRBV7-2
J: TRBJ1-3
D: .
size: .

DNA: TGCGCCAGCAGTTTTGCCGGGGGCACTGAAGCTTTCTTT
CDR3: CASSFAGGTEAFF
V: TRBV10-2
J: TRBJ1-1
D: .
size: .

DNA: TGTGTCAGCAGCGTGGGGAGCGGGAGCCCCGCTAGCTCCTACAATGAGCAGTTCTTC
CDR3: CVSSVGSGSPASSYNEQFF
V: TRBV9
J: TRBJ2-1
D: TRBD2
size: .

DNA: TGTGCCAGTAGTATGAGATGGCCCAACCAGGGTGAGCAGTTCTTC
CDR3: CASSMRWPNQGEQFF
V: TRBV19
J: TRBJ2-1
D: .
size: .

DNA: TGTGCCAGCAGCTTAGTCTGGACTAGCGGACAAGAGACCCAGTACTTC
CDR3: CASSLVWTSGQETQYF
V: TRBV11-2
J: TRBJ2-5
D: TRBD2
size: once

DNA: TGTGCCAGCAGAGTTCAGGGGGCGCACACCGGGGAGCTGTTTTTT
CDR3: CASRVQGAHTGELFF
V: TRBV27
J: TRBJ2-2
D: TRBD1
size: .

DNA: TGTGCCAGCAGCTGGAGGGGCAATCAGCCCCAGCATTTT
CDR3: CASSWRGNQPQHF
V: TRBV27
J: TRBJ1-5
D: .
size: once

DNA: TGTGCCAGCAGTTCCTACGGGAGAGCTAGCACAGATACGCAGTATTTT
CDR3: CASSSYGRASTDTQYF
V: TRBV6-5
J: TRBJ2-3
D: .
size: .

DNA: TGTGCCAGTCTCCTCGGGGGGCGGTTGGACACTGAAGCTTTCTTT
CDR3: CASLLGGRLDTEAFF
V: TRBV28
J: TRBJ1-1
D: .
size: .

DNA: TGTGCCAGTACCTCAGGACAGAACACCGGGGAGCTGTTTTTT
CDR3: CASTSGQNTGELFF
V: TRBV19
J: TRBJ2-2
D: .
size: .

DNA: TGTGCTAGCAGCCGAGACCTGGGACTAGCGGGAGAATACGGGGAGCTGTTTTTT
CDR3: CASSRDLGLAGEYGELFF
V: TRBV7-7
J: TRBJ2-2
D: TRBD2
size: .

DNA: TGTGCCAGCAGCACGACCCGCCGGGGGAGAACCCAATCAGATACGCAGTATTTT
CDR3: CASSTTRRGRTQSDTQYF
V: TRBV5-8
J: TRBJ2-3
D: .
size: .

DNA: TGCGCCAGCAGCCCGGCCCCTACAGGGGAATCTACTGAAGCTTTCTTT
CDR3: CASSPAPTGESTEAFF
V: TRBV5-1
J: TRBJ1-1
D: TRBD1
size: few

DNA: TGTGCCAGCAGTGCGAGGGCCGGAGGTGGAAACACCATATATTTT
CDR3: CASSARAGGGNTIYF
V: TRBV25-1
J: TRBJ1-3
D: .
size: .

DNA: TGCGCCAGCAGCCCCGGTAACACAGATACGCAGTATTTT
CDR3: CASSPGNTDTQYF
V: TRBV5-1
J: TRBJ2-3
D: .
size: .

DNA: TGTGCCAGCACGAAGGGGGACCCAACCGATCTGCAGTACTTC
CDR3: CASTKGDPTDLQYF
V: TRBV6-5
J: TRBJ2-7
D: .
size: .

DNA: TGTGCCAGCAGCTCTCCGGGACTATCCCCCTACGAGCAGTACTTC
CDR3: CASSSPGLSPYEQYF
V: TRBV28
J: TRBJ2-7
D: TRBD2
size: .

DNA: TGCGCCAGCAGCTCCCTAGCCGGGTCCGGGGAGCTGTTTTTT
CDR3: CASSSLAGSGELFF
V: TRBV5-1
J: TRBJ2-2
D: .
size: .

DNA: TGTGCCAGCAGCTTTCCACAGGGGTTAAGTGAGCAGTTCTTC
CDR3: CASSFPQGLSEQFF
V: TRBV5-4
J: TRBJ2-1
D: TRBD1
size: once

DNA: TGTGCCAGCAGTGCGACAGTGAACACTGAAGCTTTCTTT
CDR3: CASSATVNTEAFF
V: TRBV6-1
J: TRBJ1-1
D: .
size: few

DNA: TGTGCCAGCAGCCCGGGGGTCAGGGATACGCAGTATTTT
CDR3: CASSPGVRDTQYF
V: TRBV6-1
J: TRBJ2-3
D: .
size: .

DNA: TGTGCCAGCAGCTCCAGAGGGCCCAGGGAGACCCAGTACTTC
CDR3: CASSSRGPRETQYF
V: TRBV11-2
J: TRBJ2-5
D: .
size: .

DNA: TGCGCCAGCAGCTCAGGTGGACAGGGGATTTCACCCCTCCACTTT
CDR3: CASSSGGQGISPLHF
V: TRBV5-1
J: TRBJ1-6
D: TRBD1
size: .

DNA: TGTGCCAGCAGTGGGCCCCTGGAGGCGAGCTCCTACAATGAGCAGTTCTTC
CDR3: CASSGPLEASSYNEQFF
V: TRBV25-1
J: TRBJ2-1
D: .
size: .

DNA: TGTGCCAGCAGCTTAACGCGGGGGGTCACTGAAGCTTTCTTT
CDR3: CASSLTRGVTEAFF
V: TRBV7-3
J: TRBJ1-1
D: .
size: .

DNA: TGCGCCAGCAGCAGACCCCGAAATGACAATACGCAGTATTTT
CDR3: CASSRPRNDNTQYF
V: TRBV5-1
J: TRBJ2-3
D: .
size: .

DNA: TGCGCCAGCAGCTGGGACAGGGCCAACGTCCTGACTTTC
CDR3: CASSWDRANVLTF
V: TRBV4-1
J: TRBJ2-6
D: .
size: .

DNA: TGTGCCAGTAGTTCAGTCCCGGGACAGGGGTTGAATGAGCAGTTCTTC
CDR3: CASSSVPGQGLNEQFF
V: TRBV19
J: TRBJ2-1
D: TRBD1
size: .